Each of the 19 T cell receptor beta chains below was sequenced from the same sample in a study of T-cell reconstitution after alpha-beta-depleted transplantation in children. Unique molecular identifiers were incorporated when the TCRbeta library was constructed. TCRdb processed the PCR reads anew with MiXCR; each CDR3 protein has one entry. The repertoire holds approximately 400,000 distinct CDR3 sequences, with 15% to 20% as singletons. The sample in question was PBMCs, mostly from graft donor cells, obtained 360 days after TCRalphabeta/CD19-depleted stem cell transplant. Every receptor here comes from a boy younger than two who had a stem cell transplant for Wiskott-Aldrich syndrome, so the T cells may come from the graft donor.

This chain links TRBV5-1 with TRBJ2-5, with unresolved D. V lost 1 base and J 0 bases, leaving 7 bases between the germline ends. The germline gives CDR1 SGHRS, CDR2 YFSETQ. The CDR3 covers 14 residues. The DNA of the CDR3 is TGCGCCAGCAGCTTGTCTAAGTACCAAGAGACCCAGTACTTC. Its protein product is CASSLSKYQETQYF.

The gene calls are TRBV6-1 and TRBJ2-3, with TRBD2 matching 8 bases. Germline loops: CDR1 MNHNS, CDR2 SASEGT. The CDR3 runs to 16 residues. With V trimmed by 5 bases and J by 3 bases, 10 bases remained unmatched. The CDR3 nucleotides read TGTGCCAGCAGTCCCCGGACTAGCCGAGGGACAGATACGCAGTATTTT. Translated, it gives CASSPRTSRGTDTQYF.

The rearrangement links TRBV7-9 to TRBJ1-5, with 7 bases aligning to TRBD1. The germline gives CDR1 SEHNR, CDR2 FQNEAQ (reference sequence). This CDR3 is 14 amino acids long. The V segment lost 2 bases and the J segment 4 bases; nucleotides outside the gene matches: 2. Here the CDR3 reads CASSLRGQNQPQHF. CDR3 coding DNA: TGTGCCAGCAGCTTACGGGGACAGAATCAGCCCCAGCATTTT.

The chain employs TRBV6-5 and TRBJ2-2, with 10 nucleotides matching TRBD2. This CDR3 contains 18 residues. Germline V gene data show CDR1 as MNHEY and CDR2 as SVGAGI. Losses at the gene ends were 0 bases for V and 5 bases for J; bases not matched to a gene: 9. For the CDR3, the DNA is TGTGCCAGCAGTTACTCTAGTAGACTAGCGGGCTTAACCGGGGAGCTGTTTTTT. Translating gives CASSYSSRLAGLTGELFF.

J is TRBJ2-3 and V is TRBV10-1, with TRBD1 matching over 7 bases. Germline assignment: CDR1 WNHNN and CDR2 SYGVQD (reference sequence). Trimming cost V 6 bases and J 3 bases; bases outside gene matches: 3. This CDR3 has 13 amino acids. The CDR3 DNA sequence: TGCGCCAGCAGCACAGGGGTAACAGATACGCAGTATTTT. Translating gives CASSTGVTDTQYF.

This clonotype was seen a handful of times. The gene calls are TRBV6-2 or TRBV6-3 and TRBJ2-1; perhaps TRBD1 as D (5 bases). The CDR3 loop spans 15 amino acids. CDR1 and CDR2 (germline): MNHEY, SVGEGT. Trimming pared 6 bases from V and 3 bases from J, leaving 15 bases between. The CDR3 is CASSRQSLGYNEQFF. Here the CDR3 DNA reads TGTGCCAGCAGCCGACAGTCCTTGGGCTACAATGAGCAGTTCTTC.

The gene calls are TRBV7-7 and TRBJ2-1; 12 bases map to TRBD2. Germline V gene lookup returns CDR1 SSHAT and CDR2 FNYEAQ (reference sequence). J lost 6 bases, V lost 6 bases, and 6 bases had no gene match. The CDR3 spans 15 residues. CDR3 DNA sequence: TGTGCCAGCAGTTCCACTAGCGGGAGGTCCAATGAGCAGTTCTTC. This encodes CASSSTSGRSNEQFF. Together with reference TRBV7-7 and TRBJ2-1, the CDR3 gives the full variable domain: GAGVSQSPRYKVTKRGQDVTLRCDPISSHATLYWYQQALGQGPEFLTYFNYEAQPDKSGLPSDRFSAERPEGSISTLTIQRTEQRDSAMYRCASSSTSGRSNEQFFGPGTRLTVL.

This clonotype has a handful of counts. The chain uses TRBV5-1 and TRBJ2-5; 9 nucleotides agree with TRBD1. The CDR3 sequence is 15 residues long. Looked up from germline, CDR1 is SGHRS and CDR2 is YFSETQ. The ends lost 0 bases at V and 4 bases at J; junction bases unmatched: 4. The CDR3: CASSLEGQGRETQYF. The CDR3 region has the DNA TGCGCCAGCAGCTTGGAGGGACAGGGTCGAGAGACCCAGTACTTC.

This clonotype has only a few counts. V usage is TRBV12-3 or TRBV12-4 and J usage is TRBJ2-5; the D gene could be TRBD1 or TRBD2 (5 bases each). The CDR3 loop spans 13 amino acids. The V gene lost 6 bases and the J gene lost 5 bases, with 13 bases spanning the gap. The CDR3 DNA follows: TGTGCCAGCAGCCGGGGACGTTGGGAGACCCAGTACTTC. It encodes CASSRGRWETQYF.

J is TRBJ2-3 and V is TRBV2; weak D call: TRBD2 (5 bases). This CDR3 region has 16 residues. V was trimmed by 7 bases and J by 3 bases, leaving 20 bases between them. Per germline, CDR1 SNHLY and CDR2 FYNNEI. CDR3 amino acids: CASNILQSGITDTQYF. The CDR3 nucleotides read TGTGCCAGCAACATTCTCCAAAGCGGTATTACAGATACGCAGTATTTT. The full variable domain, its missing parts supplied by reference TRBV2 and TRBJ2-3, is EPEVTQTPSHQVTQMGQEVILRCVPISNHLYFYWYRQILGQKVEFLVSFYNNEISEKSEIFDDQFSVERPDGSNFTLKIRSTKLEDSAMYFCASNILQSGITDTQYFGPGTRLTVL.

CDR3 amino acids: CASSLGTASTDTQYF. For the CDR3, the DNA is TGTGCCAGCAGCTTAGGGACAGCTAGCACAGATACGCAGTATTTT. J is TRBJ2-3 and V is TRBV7-6; weak D call: TRBD1 (6 bases). V dropped 1 base and J dropped 0 bases, with 8 bases sitting between them. Germline V gives CDR1 SGHVS, CDR2 FNYEAQ. The CDR3 is 15 amino acids. The full variable domain, its missing parts supplied by reference TRBV7-6 and TRBJ2-3, is GAGVSQSPRYKVTKRGQDVALRCDPISGHVSLYWYRQALGQGPEFLTYFNYEAQQDKSGLPNDRFSAERPEGSISTLTIQRTEQRDSAMYRCASSLGTASTDTQYFGPGTRLTVL.

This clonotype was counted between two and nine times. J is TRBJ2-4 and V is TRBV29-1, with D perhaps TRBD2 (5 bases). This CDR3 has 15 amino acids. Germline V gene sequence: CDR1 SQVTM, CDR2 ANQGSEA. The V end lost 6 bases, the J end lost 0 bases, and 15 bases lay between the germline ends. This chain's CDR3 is CSVVEGILAKNIQYF. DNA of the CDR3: TGCAGCGTGGTAGAGGGAATACTAGCCAAAAACATTCAGTACTTC.

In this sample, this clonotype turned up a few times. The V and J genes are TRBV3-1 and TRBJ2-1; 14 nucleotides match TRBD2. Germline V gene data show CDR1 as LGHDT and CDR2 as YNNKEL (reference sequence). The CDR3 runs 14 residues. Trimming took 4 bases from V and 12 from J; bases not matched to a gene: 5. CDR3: CASSPGLAGVGQFF. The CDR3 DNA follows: TGTGCCAGCAGCCCGGGACTAGCGGGGGTGGGGCAGTTCTTC.

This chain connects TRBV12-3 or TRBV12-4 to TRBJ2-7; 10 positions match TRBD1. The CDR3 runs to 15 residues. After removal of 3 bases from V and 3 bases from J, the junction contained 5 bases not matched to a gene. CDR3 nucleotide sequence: TGTGCCAGCAGTTTCGGGGACAGGGGAAGCTACGAGCAGTACTTC. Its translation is CASSFGDRGSYEQYF.

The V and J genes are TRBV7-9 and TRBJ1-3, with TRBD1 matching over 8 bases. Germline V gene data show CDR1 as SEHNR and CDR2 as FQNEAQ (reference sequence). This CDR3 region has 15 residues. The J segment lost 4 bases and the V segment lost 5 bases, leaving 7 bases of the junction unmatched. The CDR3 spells CASSLTGQGGNTIYF. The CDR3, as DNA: TGTGCCAGCAGCCTAACCGGACAGGGCGGAAACACCATATATTTT.

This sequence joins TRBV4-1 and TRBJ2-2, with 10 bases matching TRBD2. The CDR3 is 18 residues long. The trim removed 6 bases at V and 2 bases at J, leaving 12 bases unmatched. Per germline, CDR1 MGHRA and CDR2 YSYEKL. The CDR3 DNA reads TGCGCCAGCAGTTTCAGAACACCTAGCGGGGGAAACACCGGGGAGCTGTTTTTT. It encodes CASSFRTPSGGNTGELFF.

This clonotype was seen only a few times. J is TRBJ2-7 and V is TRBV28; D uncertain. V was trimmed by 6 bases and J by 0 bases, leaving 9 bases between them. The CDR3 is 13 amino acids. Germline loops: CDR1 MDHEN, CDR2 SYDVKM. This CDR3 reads CASRPGPSYEQYF. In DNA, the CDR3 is TGTGCCAGCAGGCCGGGTCCCTCCTACGAGCAGTACTTC.

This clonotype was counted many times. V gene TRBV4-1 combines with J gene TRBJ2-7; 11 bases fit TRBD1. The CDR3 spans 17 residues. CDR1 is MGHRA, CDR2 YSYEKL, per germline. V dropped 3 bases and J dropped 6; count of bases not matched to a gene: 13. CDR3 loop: CASSQGPTGTGGSEQYF. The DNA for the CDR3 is TGCGCCAGCAGCCAGGGACCGACGGGGACAGGGGGTAGCGAGCAGTACTTC.

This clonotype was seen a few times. The CDR3 DNA reads as TGCAGTGCTAGAGCCGGGTACAATGAGCAGTTCTTC. Its protein is CSARAGYNEQFF. This rearrangement joins TRBV20-1 to TRBJ2-1; D remains ambiguous. V lost 1 base to trimming and J lost 4 bases, with 5 bases between them. The germline gives CDR1 DFQATT, CDR2 SNEGSKA (reference sequence). This CDR3 spans 12 amino acids.